This passage covers 6 T cell receptor beta chains from one sample sequenced in a study of vaccination and CD4 T cells after COVID-19. Treatment reported: roughly ten-day PBMC culture with coronavirus spike peptide pools or control peptides (ViraFEST assay). Antigens of these TCRs are unknown. An Oncomine TCR Beta short-read assay was used to sequence the DNA from cultured CD4+ T cells. TCRdb used MiXCR to reprocess the PCR reads, holding one entry per CDR3 protein. Here the sample spans more than 10,000 distinct CDR3 sequences, 62% being singletons. The specimen sequenced was CD4+ T cells from blood, cultured in vitro. All receptors come from a human donor who had recovered from COVID-19.

The chain employs TRBV5-1 and TRBJ2-7; D is possibly TRBD1 (6 bases). Germline V CDR1 and CDR2: SGHRS, YFSETQ. The CDR3 is 17 residues long. V gave up 5 bases and J gave up 2 bases, with 23 bases separating them. CDR3 bases: TGCGCCAGCAGTTTGACGTTACGGACAGCGTCCCCCTACGAGCAGTACTTC. Residues: CASSLTLRTASPYEQYF.

The CDR3 nucleotides are TGCAGTGCTAGAGAGGTCCTGAATCAGCCCCAGCATTTT. Protein sequence: CSAREVLNQPQHF. The chain employs TRBV20-1 and TRBJ1-5; no reliable D call. Germline CDR1 DFQATT, CDR2 SNEGSKA (reference sequence). The CDR3 is 13 amino acids. Trimming took 0 bases from V and 4 from J, leaving 7 bases between them.

The chain carries TRBV6-2 or TRBV6-3 and TRBJ1-6, with D perhaps matching TRBD1 (5 bases). V was clipped by 2 bases and J by 6 bases, with 8 bases between them. The germline CDR1 and CDR2 sequences are MNHEY and SVGEGT. The CDR3 extends over 14 amino acids. CDR3 residues: CASSYRDSNSPLHF. In DNA, the CDR3 is TGTGCCAGCAGTTACCGTGACAGTAATTCACCCCTCCACTTT.

The chain uses TRBV20-1 and TRBJ2-7; possibly TRBD1 for D (6 bases). The CDR3 is 13 amino acids. Germline V gene sequence: CDR1 DFQATT, CDR2 SNEGSKA (reference sequence). V was pared by 3 bases and J by 5 bases, with 14 bases between. CDR3 amino acids: CSASGAGDDEQYF. CDR3 nucleotide sequence: TGCAGTGCTAGTGGAGCAGGGGACGACGAGCAGTACTTC.

The rearrangement joins TRBV5-1 to TRBJ1-1, with 9 bases aligning to TRBD1. Germline trimming cut 2 bases from V and 4 bases from J; bases unmatched to any gene: 12. The CDR3 runs 17 residues. CDR1 and CDR2 from the germline V gene are SGHRS and YFSETQ. DNA of the CDR3: TGCGCCAGCAGCTTAGGGACAGGGAATGGGGTTGGCACTGAAGCTTTCTTT. Amino acids: CASSLGTGNGVGTEAFF.

A single count supports this clonotype. The rearrangement links TRBV5-4 to TRBJ2-5; no firm D call. V was pared by 1 base and J by 3 bases, with 1 base between. The CDR3 extends over 11 amino acids. Per the germline V gene, CDR1 is SGHNT and CDR2 is YYREEE (reference sequence). Written as DNA, the CDR3 is TGTGCCAGCAGCTTGAAAGAGACCCAGTACTTC. Its protein is CASSLKETQYF.